These 30 T cell receptor beta chains were all obtained from the same sample, sequenced in a study of cytomegalovirus exposure and HLA in healthy donors. The PCR ran on 60 Vbeta and 13 Jbeta primers. Profiling relied on immunoSEQ multiplex PCR, and the TCRdb table lists in-frame clones only, not all of them. The sample holds about 160,000 clones; 78% are singletons and the top ten take 7%. Sequencing was done on a sample of PBMCs. The receptors come from a woman aged 40-49 years in good health and CMV-seropositive.

This chain connects TRBV10-3 to TRBJ1-2; a weak D match, TRBD1 (6 bases). With 6 bases removed from V and 4 bases from J, the gap between germline ends came to 15 bases. Germline CDR1 reads ENHRY; CDR2 reads SYGVKD. This CDR3 spans 14 amino acids. The chain's CDR3 is CAISEQGQVYGYTF. The CDR3 DNA follows: TGTGCCATCAGCGAGCAGGGACAAGTCTATGGCTACACCTTC.

The chain carries TRBV30 and TRBJ1-5; D is unclear. The germline CDR1 and CDR2 sequences are GTSNPN and SVGIG (reference sequence). The CDR3 runs 15 residues. V gave up 2 bases and J gave up 0 bases, with 11 bases separating them. As DNA, the CDR3 is TGTGCCTGGAGTCTCCCGGGGTTTAGCAATCAGCCCCAGCATTTT. It codes for CAWSLPGFSNQPQHF.

About this clone: One end of the junction varies from germline; a read error may be responsible. In the same sample, other DNA sequences code for this CDR3. This chain uses TRBV30 with TRBJ1-3, with no clear D. Germline values: CDR1 GTSNPN, CDR2 SVGIG (reference sequence). The CDR3 has 12 amino acids. CDR3 DNA sequence: TGTGCATGGACGTCCTCTGGAAACACCATATATTTT. Amino acids: CAWTSSGNTIYF.

This clone appeared a few times. The chain couples TRBV28 to TRBJ2-2, with a possible D match to TRBD2 (6 bases). CDR3 length equals 15 residues. Germline V gene lookup returns CDR1 MDHEN and CDR2 SYDVKM. V was cut by 6 bases and J by 1 base, with 12 bases left in between. This CDR3 is CASRLRGRNTGELFF. The CDR3 DNA reads TGTGCCAGCAGACTACGGGGGAGGAACACCGGGGAGCTGTTTTTT.

The chain carries TRBV29-1 and TRBJ1-4, with 7 bases fitting TRBD1. V gave up 8 bases and J gave up 7 bases; unmatched junction bases: 13. The germline V gene encodes CDR1 SQVTM and CDR2 ANQGSEA. The CDR3 is 14 amino acids. In DNA, the CDR3 is TGCAGCTCCCGAGAGACAGGGACGGGTGAAAAACTGTTTTTT. Its translation is CSSRETGTGEKLFF.

V gene TRBV5-1 combines with J gene TRBJ2-2; no clear D. The length of the CDR3 is 14 residues. Germline V CDR1 and CDR2: SGHRS, YFSETQ. Trimming stripped 2 bases from V and 1 base from J, with 6 bases between. CDR3 sequence: CASSFTENTGELFF. DNA for the CDR3: TGCGCCAGCAGCTTCACAGAGAACACCGGGGAGCTGTTTTTT.

CDR3 DNA: TGTGCCAGCGCAACCCGGGACAGATCTTTTCTCGATGAGCAGTTCTTC. Protein: CASATRDRSFLDEQFF. The chain has TRBV27 and TRBJ2-1, with 7 bases fitting TRBD1. CDR1 MNHEY and CDR2 SMNVEV come from the germline V gene (reference sequence). V shed 8 bases and J 8 bases; nucleotides not matched to a gene: 18. The CDR3 totals 16 residues.

This rearrangement joins TRBV28 to TRBJ1-5; a weak D match, TRBD1 (5 bases). With 7 bases removed from V and 9 bases from J, the gap between germline ends came to 19 bases. This CDR3 contains 14 residues. In germline, CDR1 is MDHEN, CDR2 SYDVKM. CDR3 sequence reads: CASIRTGYNGPQHF. CDR3 DNA sequence: TGTGCCAGCATACGAACAGGTTATAATGGGCCCCAGCATTTT.

Comments on this clone: The junction departs from the called germline gene at one end, perhaps through a read error. The chain combines TRBV7-9 with TRBJ2-1, with 15 bases matching TRBD2. CDR1 is SEHNR, CDR2 FQNEAQ, per germline (reference sequence). CDR3 length: 16 amino acids. CDR3 residues: CSSSPVGLAGGNEQFF. The CDR3 region has the DNA TGTTCCAGCAGCCCGGTCGGACTAGCGGGGGGGAATGAGCAGTTCTTC.

CDR3: CASSLLRDTVSQPQHF. CDR3 nucleotide sequence: TGTGCCAGTAGTCTTCTACGGGACACAGTATCACAGCCCCAGCATTTT. The chain is built from TRBV19 and TRBJ1-5, with D perhaps TRBD1 (6 bases). This CDR3 has 16 amino acids. V dropped 5 bases and J dropped 7 bases, with 21 bases sitting between them. CDR1 LNHDA and CDR2 SQIVND come from the germline V gene (reference sequence).

The chain combines TRBV6-1 with TRBJ1-1; D unclear. CDR1 is MNHNS and CDR2 is SASEGT in the germline V gene. The length of the CDR3 is 13 residues. The V and J ends lost 7 bases and 0 bases respectively, with 9 bases between them. CDR3 in amino acids: CASTRTVNTEAFF. The DNA for the CDR3 is TGTGCCAGCACTAGGACTGTGAACACTGAAGCTTTCTTT.

The genes are TRBV19 and TRBJ2-1, with D perhaps matching TRBD1 (5 bases). The CDR3 has 18 residues. Trimming stripped 3 bases from V and 0 bases from J, with 18 bases between. The V gene's germline CDR1 is LNHDA and CDR2 SQIVND (reference sequence). Here the CDR3 DNA reads TGTGCCAGTAGTATGGGCGGTCAGGGCTTTAGCTCCTACAATGAGCAGTTCTTC. Translated, it gives CASSMGGQGFSSYNEQFF.

The V gene is TRBV30, the J gene TRBJ2-5; 10 nucleotides align to TRBD2. With 2 bases clipped from V and 5 bases from J, the junction kept 2 bases outside the gene matches. The germline gives CDR1 GTSNPN, CDR2 SVGIG (reference sequence). This CDR3 has 13 residues. The CDR3 sequence: CAWSILAGETQYF. DNA for the CDR3: TGTGCCTGGAGTATACTAGCGGGGGAGACCCAGTACTTC.

The chain couples TRBV13 to TRBJ1-3, with 8 bases identical to TRBD1. The ends lost 5 bases at V and 3 bases at J; junction bases unmatched: 9. CDR3 length equals 16 residues. The germline CDR1 and CDR2 sequences are PRHDT and FYEKMQ (reference sequence). The DNA for the CDR3 is TGTGCCAGCAGCATCGGACAGGGAACGGGTGGAAACACCATATATTTT. This encodes CASSIGQGTGGNTIYF. The whole variable domain, filled in from reference TRBV13 and TRBJ1-3, reads AAGVIQSPRHLIKEKRETATLKCYPIPRHDTVYWYQQGPGQDPQFLISFYEKMQSDKGSIPDRFSAQQFSDYHSELNMSSLELGDSALYFCASSIGQGTGGNTIYFGEGSWLTVV.

V gene TRBV7-9 combines with J gene TRBJ2-1, with D perhaps TRBD2 (5 bases). Per the germline V gene, CDR1 is SEHNR and CDR2 is FQNEAQ (reference sequence). The germline V and J ends were trimmed by 4 bases and 9 bases, with 10 bases remaining between them. The CDR3 has 12 residues. The CDR3 nucleotides read TGTGCCAGCAGCTCGAGGGCTGTTGAGCAGTTCTTC. Protein sequence: CASSSRAVEQFF.

This clone was seen once. The chain links TRBV30 to TRBJ2-6; 11 bases align to TRBD1. With 6 bases clipped from V and 0 bases from J, the junction kept 7 bases outside the gene matches. This CDR3 region has 17 residues. Germline-derived CDR1 and CDR2 are GTSNPN and SVGIG (reference sequence). The CDR3 sequence: CACGVDRGPSGANVLTF. Here the CDR3 DNA reads TGTGCCTGCGGGGTGGACAGGGGGCCCTCTGGGGCCAACGTCCTGACTTTC.

This sequence joins TRBV16 and TRBJ1-4; D uncertain. V lost 2 bases, J lost 15 bases, and 16 bases lay in between. Germline V gene sequence: CDR1 KGHSY, CDR2 FQNENV. The CDR3 runs 13 residues. The CDR3 is CASSQLPEKRVFF. As DNA, the CDR3 is TGTGCCAGCAGCCAACTGCCGGAAAAGAGGGTGTTTTTT.

This chain joins TRBV6-6 and TRBJ1-2; 10 bases are a match to TRBD1. The J segment lost 4 bases and the V segment lost 6 bases, leaving 5 bases of the junction unmatched. Germline V gene lookup returns CDR1 MNHNY and CDR2 SVGAGI (reference sequence). This CDR3 spans 14 amino acids. The CDR3 reads CASRSGTGAYGYTF. CDR3 DNA: TGTGCCAGCAGATCCGGGACAGGGGCCTATGGCTACACCTTC.

In this sample, this clone turned up a few times. V and J are TRBV9 and TRBJ2-3, with D possibly matching TRBD2 (6 bases). The V and J ends lost 2 bases and 0 bases respectively, with 13 bases between them. Germline V gene data show CDR1 as SGDLS and CDR2 as YYNGEE. The CDR3 has 16 amino acids. DNA of the CDR3: TGTGCCAGCAGCGTTGGGGCTAGCGAGAGCACAGATACGCAGTATTTT. Its protein is CASSVGASESTDTQYF.

A note on this clone: Mismatch with germline at one junction end may stem from a read error. V gene TRBV27 combines with J gene TRBJ2-6, with 9 bases that match TRBD1. The CDR3 totals 18 residues. Germline CDR1 and CDR2: MNHEY and SMNVEV (reference sequence). CDR3 in amino acids: CASSARTGAVSGANGLTF. For the CDR3, the DNA is TGTGCCAGCAGTGCCAGGACAGGGGCCGTCTCTGGGGCCAACGGCCTGACTTTC.

Comment on this clone: At the DNA level, this CDR3 is encoded by other sequences in the same sample as well. The chain links TRBV10-3 to TRBJ2-3; D is perhaps TRBD2 (5 bases). CDR1 is ENHRY and CDR2 is SYGVKD in the germline V gene. The CDR3 is made up of 12 amino acids. The V gene lost 8 bases and the J gene lost 6 bases, with 12 bases spanning the gap. The CDR3 protein is CAIGGGTDTQYF. The CDR3 nucleotides are TGTGCCATCGGCGGAGGAACGGATACGCAGTATTTT.

V usage is TRBV14 and J usage is TRBJ1-6, with D perhaps matching TRBD1 (6 bases). CDR1 and CDR2 from the germline V gene are SGHDN and FVKESK. V lost 3 bases and J 12 bases, leaving 9 bases between the germline ends. The CDR3 covers 12 residues. In DNA, the CDR3 is TGTGCCAGCAGCCAGGGAGGGGGACCCCTCCACTTT. Protein: CASSQGGGPLHF.

This clone appeared a single time. The V call is TRBV18, the J call TRBJ1-6; D is undetermined. The CDR3 contains 14 residues. Germline-derived CDR1 and CDR2 are KGHSH and LQKENI. The germline V and J ends were trimmed by 3 bases and 6 bases, with 9 bases remaining between them. CDR3 DNA sequence: TGTGCCAGCTCACCGGTCCAGATTAATTCACCCCTCCACTTT. Its translation: CASSPVQINSPLHF.

This chain joins TRBV30 and TRBJ2-1; 9 bases agree with TRBD2. Germline values: CDR1 GTSNPN, CDR2 SVGIG (reference sequence). The trim removed 3 bases at V and 4 bases at J, leaving 7 bases unmatched. The CDR3 contains 15 residues. The CDR3 DNA is TGTGCCTGGAGGGGGCTAGCGGGGACTTACAATGAGCAGTTCTTC. It translates to CAWRGLAGTYNEQFF. Supplemented by reference TRBV30 and TRBJ2-1, the full variable domain reads SQTIHQWPATLVQPVGSPLSLECTVEGTSNPNLYWYRQAAGRGLQLLFYSVGIGQISSEVPQNLSASRPQDRQFILSSKKLLLSDSGFYLCAWRGLAGTYNEQFFGPGTRLTVL.

The chain joins TRBV6-6 to TRBJ1-2; D unclear. Trimming pared 5 bases from V and 5 bases from J, leaving 9 bases between. The CDR3 has 12 residues. Looked up from germline, CDR1 is MNHNY and CDR2 is SVGAGI (reference sequence). CDR3 sequence (DNA): TGTGCCAGCAGTCCAGATACATATGGCTACACCTTC. This gives the protein CASSPDTYGYTF.

The chain couples TRBV14 to TRBJ2-5; the match to TRBD1 covers 8 bases. The CDR3 extends over 16 amino acids. The germline gives CDR1 SGHDN, CDR2 FVKESK. Germline trimming cut 4 bases from V and 4 bases from J; bases unmatched to any gene: 11. This CDR3 is CASSPIGQGVRETQYF. The CDR3, as DNA: TGTGCCAGCAGCCCGATAGGACAGGGAGTGAGAGAGACCCAGTACTTC.

The CDR3 loop is CASSRGGLTGELFF. The CDR3 DNA reads TGTGCCAGCTCACGCGGGGGGCTCACCGGGGAGCTGTTTTTT. The chain joins TRBV18 to TRBJ2-2, with 8 nucleotides matching TRBD2. Germline CDR1 KGHSH, CDR2 LQKENI. The trim removed 4 bases at V and 4 bases at J, leaving 2 bases unmatched. The CDR3 consists of 14 residues.

This clone turned up a few times. This chain joins TRBV28 and TRBJ1-1; D uncertain. Germline values: CDR1 MDHEN, CDR2 SYDVKM. With 5 bases removed from V and 7 bases from J, the gap between germline ends came to 11 bases. The CDR3 totals 12 residues. Here the CDR3 reads CASSPASSEAFF. The CDR3, as DNA: TGTGCCAGCAGTCCCGCGTCGAGTGAAGCTTTCTTT.

The chain carries TRBV4-2 and TRBJ1-4; TRBD1 matches 7 bases. The length of the CDR3 is 17 residues. The germline V gene has CDR1 LGHNA and CDR2 YNFKEQ. V gave up 3 bases and J gave up 8 bases; unmatched junction bases: 15. In DNA form, the CDR3 reads TGTGCCAGCAGCCAGGGTTCCCGGGACAGTGTGAAGGAAAAACTGTTTTTT. Translation gives CASSQGSRDSVKEKLFF.

The chain couples TRBV5-1 to TRBJ1-4; D might be TRBD1 (5 bases). V dropped 2 bases and J dropped 4 bases, with 6 bases sitting between them. Germline-derived CDR1 and CDR2 are SGHRS and YFSETQ. This CDR3 contains 13 residues. In nucleotides, the CDR3 is TGCGCCAGCAGCTTAGGGGTTAATGAAAAACTGTTTTTT. It codes for CASSLGVNEKLFF.